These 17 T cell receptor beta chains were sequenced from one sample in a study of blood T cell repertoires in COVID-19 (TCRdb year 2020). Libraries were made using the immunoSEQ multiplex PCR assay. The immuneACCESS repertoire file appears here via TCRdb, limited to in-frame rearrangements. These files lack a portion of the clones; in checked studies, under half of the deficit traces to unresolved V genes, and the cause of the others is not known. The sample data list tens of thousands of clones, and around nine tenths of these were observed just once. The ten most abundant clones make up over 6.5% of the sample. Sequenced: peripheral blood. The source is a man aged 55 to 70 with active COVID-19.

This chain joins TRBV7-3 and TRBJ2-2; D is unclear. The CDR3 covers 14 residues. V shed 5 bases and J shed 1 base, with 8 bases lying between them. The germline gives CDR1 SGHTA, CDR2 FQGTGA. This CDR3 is CASSQAGNTGELFF. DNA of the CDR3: TGTGCCAGCAGCCAGGCAGGGAACACCGGGGAGCTGTTTTTT. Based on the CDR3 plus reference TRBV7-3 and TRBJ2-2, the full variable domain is GAGVSQTPSNKVTEKGKYVELRCDPISGHTALYWYRQSLGQGPEFLIYFQGTGAADDSGLPNDRFFAVRPEGSVSTLKIQRTERGDSAVYLCASSQAGNTGELFFGEGSRLTVL.

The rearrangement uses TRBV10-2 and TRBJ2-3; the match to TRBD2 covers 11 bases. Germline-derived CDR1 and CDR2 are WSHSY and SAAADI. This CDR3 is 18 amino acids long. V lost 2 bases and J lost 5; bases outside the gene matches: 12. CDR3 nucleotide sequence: TGCGCCAGCAGTGAGCCCCTGAGGGTAGCGGGAGGGAAAGATACGCAGTATTTT. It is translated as CASSEPLRVAGGKDTQYF.

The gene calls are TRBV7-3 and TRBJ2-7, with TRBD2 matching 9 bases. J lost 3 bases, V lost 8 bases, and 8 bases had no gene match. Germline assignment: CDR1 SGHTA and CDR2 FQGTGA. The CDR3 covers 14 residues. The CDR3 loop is CASARSGGNYEQYF. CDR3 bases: TGTGCCAGCGCCCGGAGCGGGGGGAACTACGAGCAGTACTTC.

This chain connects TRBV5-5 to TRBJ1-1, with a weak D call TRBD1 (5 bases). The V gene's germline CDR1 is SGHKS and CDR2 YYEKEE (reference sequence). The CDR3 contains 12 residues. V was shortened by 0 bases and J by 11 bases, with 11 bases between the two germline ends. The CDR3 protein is CASSLEGLRAFF. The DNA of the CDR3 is TGTGCCAGCAGCTTGGAGGGACTACGGGCTTTCTTT.

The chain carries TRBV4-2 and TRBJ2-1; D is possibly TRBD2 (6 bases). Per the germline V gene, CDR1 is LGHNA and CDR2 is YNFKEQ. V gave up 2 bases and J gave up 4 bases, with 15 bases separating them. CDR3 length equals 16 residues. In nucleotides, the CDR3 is TGTGCCAGCAGCCAACCTGGGCCGGAGGGTTACAATGAGCAGTTCTTC. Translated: CASSQPGPEGYNEQFF.

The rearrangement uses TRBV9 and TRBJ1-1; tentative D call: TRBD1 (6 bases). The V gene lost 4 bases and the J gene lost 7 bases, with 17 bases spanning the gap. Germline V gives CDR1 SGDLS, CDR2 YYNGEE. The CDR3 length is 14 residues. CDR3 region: CASSPWGQPDEAFF. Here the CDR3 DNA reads TGTGCCAGCAGCCCGTGGGGGCAGCCGGATGAAGCTTTCTTT.

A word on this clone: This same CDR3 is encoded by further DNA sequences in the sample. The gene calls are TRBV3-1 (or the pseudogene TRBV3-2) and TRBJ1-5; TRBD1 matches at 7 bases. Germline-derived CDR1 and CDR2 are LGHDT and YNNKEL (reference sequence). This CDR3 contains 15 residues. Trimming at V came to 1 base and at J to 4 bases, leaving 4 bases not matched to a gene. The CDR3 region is CASSQGTGGNQPQHF. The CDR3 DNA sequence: TGTGCCAGCAGCCAAGGGACAGGAGGGAATCAGCCCCAGCATTTT.

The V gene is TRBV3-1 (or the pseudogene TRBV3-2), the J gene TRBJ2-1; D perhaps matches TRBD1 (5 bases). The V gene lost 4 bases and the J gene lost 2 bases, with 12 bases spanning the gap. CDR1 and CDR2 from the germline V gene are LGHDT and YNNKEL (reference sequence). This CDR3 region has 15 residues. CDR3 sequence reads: CASSLPGSPYNEQFF. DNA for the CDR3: TGTGCCAGCAGCCTACCAGGGTCTCCCTACAATGAGCAGTTCTTC.

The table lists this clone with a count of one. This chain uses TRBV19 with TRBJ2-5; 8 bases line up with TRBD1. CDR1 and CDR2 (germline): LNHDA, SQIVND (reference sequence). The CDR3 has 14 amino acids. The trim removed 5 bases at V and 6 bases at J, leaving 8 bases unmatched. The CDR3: CASSPAGGTQTQYF. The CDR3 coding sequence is TGTGCCAGTAGTCCGGCAGGGGGCACACAGACCCAGTACTTC.

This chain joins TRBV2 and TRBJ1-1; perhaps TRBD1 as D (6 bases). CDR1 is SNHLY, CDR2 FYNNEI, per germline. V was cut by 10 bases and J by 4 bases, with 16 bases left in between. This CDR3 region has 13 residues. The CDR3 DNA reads TGTGCCATCCAACAGGGTGGCGTCACTGAAGCTTTCTTT. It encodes CAIQQGGVTEAFF.

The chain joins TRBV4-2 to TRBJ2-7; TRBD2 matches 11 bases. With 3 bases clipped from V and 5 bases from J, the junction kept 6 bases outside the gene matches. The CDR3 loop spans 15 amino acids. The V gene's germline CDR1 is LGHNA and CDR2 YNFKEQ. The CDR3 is CASSQGLAAPDEQYF. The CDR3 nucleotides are TGTGCCAGCAGCCAGGGACTAGCGGCCCCCGACGAGCAGTACTTC.

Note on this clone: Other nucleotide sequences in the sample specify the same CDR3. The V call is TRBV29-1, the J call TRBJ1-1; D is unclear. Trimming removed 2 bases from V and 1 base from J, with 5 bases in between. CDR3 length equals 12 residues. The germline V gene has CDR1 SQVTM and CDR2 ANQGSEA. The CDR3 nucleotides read TGCAGCGTTGAACCGGGGAACACTGAAGCTTTCTTT. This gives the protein CSVEPGNTEAFF. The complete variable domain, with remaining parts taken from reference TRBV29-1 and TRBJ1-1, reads SAVISQKPSRDICQRGTSLTIQCQVDSQVTMMFWYRQQPGQSLTLIATANQGSEATYESGFVIDKFPISRPNLTFSTLTVSNMSPEDSSIYLCSVEPGNTEAFFGQGTRLTVV.

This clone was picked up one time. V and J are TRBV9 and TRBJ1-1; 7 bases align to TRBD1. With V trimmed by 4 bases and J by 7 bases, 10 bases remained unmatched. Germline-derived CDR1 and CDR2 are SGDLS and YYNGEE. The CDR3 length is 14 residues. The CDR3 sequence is CASSPTGEVVEAFF. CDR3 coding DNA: TGTGCCAGCAGCCCTACAGGGGAGGTGGTTGAAGCTTTCTTT.

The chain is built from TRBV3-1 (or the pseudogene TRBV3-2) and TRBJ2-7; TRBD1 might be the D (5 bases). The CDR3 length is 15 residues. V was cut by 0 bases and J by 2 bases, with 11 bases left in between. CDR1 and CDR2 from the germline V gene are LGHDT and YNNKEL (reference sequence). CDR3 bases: TGTGCCAGCAGCCAAGAAAGGGGCCCGACCTACGAGCAGTACTTC. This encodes CASSQERGPTYEQYF.

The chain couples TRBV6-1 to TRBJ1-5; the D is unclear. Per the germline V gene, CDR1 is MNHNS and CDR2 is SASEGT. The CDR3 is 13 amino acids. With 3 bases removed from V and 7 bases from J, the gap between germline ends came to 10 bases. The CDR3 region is CASSDRSRQPQHF. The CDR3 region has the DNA TGTGCCAGCAGTGACAGGTCACGGCAGCCCCAGCATTTT.

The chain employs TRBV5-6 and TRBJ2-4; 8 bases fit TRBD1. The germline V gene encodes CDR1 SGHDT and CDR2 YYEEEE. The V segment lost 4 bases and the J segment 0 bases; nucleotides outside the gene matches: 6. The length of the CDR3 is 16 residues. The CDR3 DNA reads TGTGCCAGCAGCGAGACAGGGGATTTAGCCAAAAACATTCAGTACTTC. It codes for CASSETGDLAKNIQYF.

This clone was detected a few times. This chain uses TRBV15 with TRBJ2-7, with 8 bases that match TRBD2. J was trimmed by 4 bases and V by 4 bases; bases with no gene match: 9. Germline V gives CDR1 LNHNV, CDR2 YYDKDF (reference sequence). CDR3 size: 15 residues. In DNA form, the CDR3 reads TGTGCCACCAGCAAGGGATCGGGAGGGGGGTACGAGCAGTACTTC. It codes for CATSKGSGGGYEQYF. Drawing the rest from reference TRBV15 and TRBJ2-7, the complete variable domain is DAMVIQNPRYQVTQFGKPVTLSCSQTLNHNVMYWYQQKSSQAPKLLFHYYDKDFNNEADTPDNFQSRRPNTSFCFLDIRSPGLGDTAMYLCATSKGSGGGYEQYFGPGTRLTVT.